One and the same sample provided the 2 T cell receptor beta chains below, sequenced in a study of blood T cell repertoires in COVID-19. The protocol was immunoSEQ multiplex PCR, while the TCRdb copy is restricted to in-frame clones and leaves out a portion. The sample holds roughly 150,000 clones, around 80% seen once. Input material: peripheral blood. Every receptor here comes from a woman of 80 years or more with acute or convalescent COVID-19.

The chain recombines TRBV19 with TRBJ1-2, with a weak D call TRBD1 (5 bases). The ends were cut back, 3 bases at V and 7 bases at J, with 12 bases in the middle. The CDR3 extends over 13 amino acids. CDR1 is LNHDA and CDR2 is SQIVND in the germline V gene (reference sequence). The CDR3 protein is CASSIQGRGGYTF. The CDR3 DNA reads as TGTGCCAGTAGTATTCAGGGAAGAGGTGGCTACACCTTC. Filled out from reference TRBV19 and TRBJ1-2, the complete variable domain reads DGGITQSPKYLFRKEGQNVTLSCEQNLNHDAMYWYRQDPGQGLRLIYYSQIVNDFQKGDIAEGYSVSREKKESFPLTVTSAQKNPTAFYLCASSIQGRGGYTFGSGTRLTVV.

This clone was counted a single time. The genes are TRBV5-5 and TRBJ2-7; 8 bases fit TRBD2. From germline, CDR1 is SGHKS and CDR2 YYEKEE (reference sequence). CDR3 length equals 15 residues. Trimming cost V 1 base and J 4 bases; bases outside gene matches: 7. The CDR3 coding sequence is TGTGCCAGCAGCTTGTATGACGGGAGGGCGTACGAGCAGTACTTC. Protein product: CASSLYDGRAYEQYF.